In its sample, the clone carrying this T cell receptor beta chain was seen many times. Its specificity is unknown. The data are from a study of CD8 T cells in ankylosing spondylitis. General study findings and limits: The study identified a TCR beta motif of several highly homologous variants that appeared characteristic of ankylosing spondylitis blood. Earlier reports found some motif variants in synovial fluid and blood in reactive arthritis. Enrichment of disease-linked clones was reportedly significant in matched ankylosing spondylitis synovial fluid.

Trimming stripped 4 bases from V and 8 bases from J, with 13 bases between. Germline V lookup: CDR1 SGHRS, CDR2 YFSETQ. This CDR3 comprises 13 residues. Quantitative 5'-RACE with molecular barcodes was used to make the TCR beta libraries. TCRdb recomputed calls from the 5' RACE reads with MiXCR, one row per CDR3 protein. Of around 130,000 distinct CDR3 sequences listed, 6% to 8.5% are singletons. The TCR originated in a male donor with ankylosing spondylitis or in good health (not recorded which). The V gene is TRBV5-1, the J gene TRBJ1-3, with D perhaps matching TRBD1 (5 bases). Sequencing was carried out using blood, either unsorted or a sorted T cell fraction (not recorded which). CDR3 in DNA: TGCGCCAGCAGCCCTATGGGGGGAGACACCATATATTTT. Its translation is CASSPMGGDTIYF.